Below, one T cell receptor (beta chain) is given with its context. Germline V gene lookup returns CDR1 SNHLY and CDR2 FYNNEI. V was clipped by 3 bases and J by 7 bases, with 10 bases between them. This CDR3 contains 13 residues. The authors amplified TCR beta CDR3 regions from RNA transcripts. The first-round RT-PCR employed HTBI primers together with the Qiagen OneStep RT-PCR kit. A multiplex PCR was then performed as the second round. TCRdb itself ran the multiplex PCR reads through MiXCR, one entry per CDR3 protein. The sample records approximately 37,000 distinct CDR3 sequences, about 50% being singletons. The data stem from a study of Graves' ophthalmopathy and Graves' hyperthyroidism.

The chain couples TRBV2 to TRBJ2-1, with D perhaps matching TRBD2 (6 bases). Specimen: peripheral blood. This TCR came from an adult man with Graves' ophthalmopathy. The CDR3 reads CASSERGSNEQFF. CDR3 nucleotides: TGTGCCAGCAGTGAGCGGGGATCTAATGAGCAGTTCTTC.